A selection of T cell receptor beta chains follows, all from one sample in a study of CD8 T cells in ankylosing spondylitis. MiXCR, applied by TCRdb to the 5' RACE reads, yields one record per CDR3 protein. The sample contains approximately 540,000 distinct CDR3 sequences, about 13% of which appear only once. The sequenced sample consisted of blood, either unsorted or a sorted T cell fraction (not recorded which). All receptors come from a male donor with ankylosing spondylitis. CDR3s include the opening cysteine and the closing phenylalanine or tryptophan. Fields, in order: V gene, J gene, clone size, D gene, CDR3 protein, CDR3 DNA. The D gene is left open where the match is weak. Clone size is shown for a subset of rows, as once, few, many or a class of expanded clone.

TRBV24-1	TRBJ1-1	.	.	CATSSRAKNTEAFF	TGTGCCACCAGTAGCAGGGCGAAGAACACTGAAGCTTTCTTT
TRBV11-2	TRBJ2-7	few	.	CASSFGTGTYEQYF	TGTGCCAGCAGCTTTGGAACAGGAACCTACGAGCAGTACTTC
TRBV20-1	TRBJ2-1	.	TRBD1	CSARDRDRGYNEQFF	TGCAGTGCTAGAGATCGGGACAGGGGATACAATGAGCAGTTCTTC
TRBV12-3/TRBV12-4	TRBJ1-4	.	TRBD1	CASTRGQGEKLFF	TGTGCCAGCACCAGGGGACAGGGTGAAAAACTGTTTTTT
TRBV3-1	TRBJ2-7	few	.	CASSLRQFYEQYF	TGTGCCAGCAGCCTCAGACAGTTCTACGAGCAGTACTTC
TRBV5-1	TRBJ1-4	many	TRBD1	CASSLEGQDNEKLFF	TGCGCCAGCAGCTTAGAGGGACAGGATAATGAAAAACTGTTTTTT
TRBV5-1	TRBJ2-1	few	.	CASSQNGGDLSEQFF	TGCGCCAGCAGTCAAAACGGGGGTGACCTATCAGAGCAGTTCTTC
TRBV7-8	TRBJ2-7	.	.	CASTRDRSSYEQYF	TGTGCCAGCACCCGGGACCGCAGCTCCTACGAGCAGTACTTC
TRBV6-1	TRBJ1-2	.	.	CASREGTPNGYTF	TGTGCCAGCAGGGAGGGGACACCAAATGGCTACACCTTC
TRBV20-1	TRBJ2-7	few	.	CSAPRRGGEQYF	TGCAGTGCCCCCAGGAGGGGGGGGGAGCAGTACTTC
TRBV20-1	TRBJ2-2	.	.	CSARVGPANTGELFF	TGCAGTGCTAGGGTCGGACCCGCGAACACCGGGGAGCTGTTTTTT
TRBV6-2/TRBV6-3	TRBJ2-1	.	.	CASSYNNYNEQFF	TGTGCCAGCAGTTATAACAATTACAATGAGCAGTTCTTC
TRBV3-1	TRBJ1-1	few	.	CASSPGGPDTEAFF	TGTGCCAGCAGCCCGGGGGGCCCCGACACTGAAGCTTTCTTT
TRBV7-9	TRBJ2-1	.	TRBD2	CASSLFWTSGHNEQFF	TGTGCCAGCAGCTTATTTTGGACTAGCGGCCACAATGAGCAGTTCTTC
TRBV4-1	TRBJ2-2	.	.	CASSQVSPRTGELFF	TGCGCCAGCAGCCAAGTCAGTCCTAGGACCGGGGAGCTGTTTTTT
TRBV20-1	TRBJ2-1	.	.	CSAPHSRSSYNEQFF	TGCAGTGCCCCTCATAGCAGAAGCTCCTACAATGAGCAGTTCTTC
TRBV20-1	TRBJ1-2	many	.	CSARDPGGYTF	TGCAGTGCTAGAGATCCAGGAGGCTACACCTTC
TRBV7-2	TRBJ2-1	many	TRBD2	CASSLQAGVYNEQFF	TGTGCCAGCAGCTTACAAGCGGGAGTGTACAATGAGCAGTTCTTC
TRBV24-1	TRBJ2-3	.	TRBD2	CATSEGTSGGITQYF	TGTGCCACCAGTGAGGGGACTAGCGGGGGGATTACGCAGTATTTT
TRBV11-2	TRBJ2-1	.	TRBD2	CASTRAGDFSYNEQFF	TGTGCCAGCACCAGAGCGGGAGACTTCTCCTACAATGAGCAGTTCTTC
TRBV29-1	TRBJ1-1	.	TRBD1	CSGKGQHNMNTEAFF	TGCAGCGGAAAGGGACAGCATAACATGAACACTGAAGCTTTCTTT
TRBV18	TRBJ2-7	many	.	CASSSGGGEQYF	TGTGCCAGCTCATCGGGCGGCGGGGAGCAGTACTTC
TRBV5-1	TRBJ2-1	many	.	CASSLAGVSNEQFF	TGCGCCAGCAGCTTGGCAGGGGTTTCGAATGAGCAGTTCTTC
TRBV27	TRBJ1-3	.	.	CASRPDISGNTIYF	TGTGCCAGCAGACCCGACATCTCTGGAAACACCATATATTTT
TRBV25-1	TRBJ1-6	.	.	CASSEWGDSPLHF	TGTGCCAGCAGTGAATGGGGGGACTCACCCCTCCACTTT
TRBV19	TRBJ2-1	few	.	CASRFGAWNEQFF	TGTGCCAGTCGCTTCGGGGCCTGGAATGAGCAGTTCTTC
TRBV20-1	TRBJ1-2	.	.	CSATSGGYGYTF	TGCAGTGCTACCTCCGGGGGGTATGGCTACACCTTC
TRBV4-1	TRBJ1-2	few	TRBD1	CASSQEWKGGHGYTF	TGCGCCAGCAGCCAAGAGTGGAAAGGGGGCCATGGCTACACCTTC
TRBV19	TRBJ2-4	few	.	CASTPGSPENIQYF	TGTGCCAGTACCCCGGGTAGCCCCGAAAACATTCAGTACTTC
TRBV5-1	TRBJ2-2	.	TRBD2	CASSLAGTRDTGELFF	TGCGCCAGCAGCTTAGCCGGGACTAGAGACACCGGGGAGCTGTTTTTT
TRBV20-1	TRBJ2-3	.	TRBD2	CSAFIAGTDTQYF	TGCAGTGCTTTCATAGCGGGAACAGATACGCAGTATTTT
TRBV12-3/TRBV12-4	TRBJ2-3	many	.	CASSLRQASEQYF	TGTGCCAGCAGTTTAAGGCAGGCAAGTGAGCAGTATTTT
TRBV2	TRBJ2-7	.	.	CASRGWGPNEQYF	TGTGCCAGCCGCGGATGGGGCCCCAACGAGCAGTACTTC
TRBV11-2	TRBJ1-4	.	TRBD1	CASSLVDRVGEKLFF	TGTGCCAGCAGCTTAGTCGACAGGGTCGGTGAAAAACTGTTTTTT
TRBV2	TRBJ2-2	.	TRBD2	CASRGGAARWLFF	TGTGCCAGCCGGGGGGGAGCCGCGCGGTGGCTGTTTTTT
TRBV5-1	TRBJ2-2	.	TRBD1	CASSFGQGRTGELFF	TGCGCCAGCAGCTTCGGACAGGGAAGAACCGGGGAGCTGTTTTTT
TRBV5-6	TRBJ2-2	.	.	CASSLLSDAKDTGELFF	TGTGCCAGCAGCCTACTCTCTGACGCCAAGGACACCGGGGAGCTGTTTTTT
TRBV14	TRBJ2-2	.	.	CASSFDSHNTGELFF	TGTGCCAGCAGCTTCGACTCCCACAACACCGGGGAGCTGTTTTTT
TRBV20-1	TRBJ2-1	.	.	CSARDARTGQYNEQFF	TGCAGTGCTAGAGATGCCCGAACGGGACAATACAATGAGCAGTTCTTC
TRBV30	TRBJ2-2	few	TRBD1	CAAPRAGGTGELFF	TGTGCCGCACCTCGGGCAGGGGGAACCGGGGAGCTGTTTTTT
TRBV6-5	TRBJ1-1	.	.	CASSYGEGGTEAFF	TGTGCCAGCAGTTACGGGGAGGGAGGCACTGAAGCTTTCTTT